These 32 T cell receptor beta chains originate from one sample sequenced in a study of cytomegalovirus exposure and HLA in healthy donors. The PCR had 60 Vbeta and 13 Jbeta primers. The protocol was immunoSEQ multiplex PCR, while the TCRdb copy is restricted to in-frame clones and leaves out a portion. The table records 95,000 to 150,000 clones, around 80% of them present only once. Sequencing was performed on PBMCs. These receptors were taken from a young man in good health and CMV-seronegative.

The V and J genes are TRBV2 and TRBJ2-1; 11 bases are shared with TRBD2. The CDR3 sequence is 17 residues long. Trimming took 6 bases from V and 3 from J; bases not matched to a gene: 10. The germline V gene has CDR1 SNHLY and CDR2 FYNNEI. The CDR3 region has the DNA TGTGCCAGCAGCCTTCCTAGCGGGGGGACCTTCTACAATGAGCAGTTCTTC. This encodes CASSLPSGGTFYNEQFF.

CDR3: CAWDSGGRSEQYF. The DNA of the CDR3 is TGTGCCTGGGACTCGGGAGGCAGGTCCGAGCAGTACTTC. V usage is TRBV30 and J usage is TRBJ2-7; 7 positions agree with TRBD2. The germline CDR1 and CDR2 sequences are GTSNPN and SVGIG (reference sequence). The CDR3 is made up of 13 amino acids. With V trimmed by 5 bases and J by 6 bases, 10 bases remained unmatched.

V and J are TRBV7-2 and TRBJ2-3, with unresolved D. CDR1 SGHTA and CDR2 FQGNSA come from the germline V gene. The CDR3 is 16 residues long. With 5 bases removed from V and 1 base from J, the gap between germline ends came to 16 bases. The CDR3 region is CASSPAMSRGTDTQYF. CDR3 sequence (DNA): TGTGCCAGCAGCCCCGCGATGTCGCGCGGCACAGATACGCAGTATTTT.

The gene calls are TRBV5-6 and TRBJ1-3; TRBD1 is a possible D gene (5 bases). Germline V gene lookup returns CDR1 SGHDT and CDR2 YYEEEE. V was shortened by 4 bases and J by 3 bases, with 14 bases between the two germline ends. The CDR3 is 15 residues long. CDR3 nucleotides: TGTGCCAGCAGCCGAAACCCACAGGTTGGAAACACCATATATTTT. Encoded protein: CASSRNPQVGNTIYF.

The rearrangement links TRBV4-3 to TRBJ2-1, with 14 bases lining up with TRBD2. From germline, CDR1 is LGHNA and CDR2 YSLEER. Trimming took 3 bases from V and 2 from J; bases not matched to a gene: 9. CDR3 length: 19 amino acids. In nucleotides, the CDR3 is TGCGCCAGCAGCCATCTCCGGGGACTAGCGGGGGCTACCTACAATGAGCAGTTCTTC. This encodes CASSHLRGLAGATYNEQFF.

The gene calls are TRBV4-1 and TRBJ2-5; D is ambiguous. Germline-derived CDR1 and CDR2 are MGHRA and YSYEKL. This CDR3 spans 15 amino acids. V dropped 0 bases and J dropped 3 bases, with 11 bases sitting between them. Written as DNA, the CDR3 is TGCGCCAGCAGCCAAGATACCGGGTGGGAAGAGACCCAGTACTTC. Translation: CASSQDTGWEETQYF.

This clone showed up just a few times. The V gene is TRBV7-9, the J gene TRBJ2-5, with 7 bases identical to TRBD1. J lost 5 bases, V lost 3 bases, and 6 bases had no gene match. CDR3 length: 14 amino acids. Germline values: CDR1 SEHNR, CDR2 FQNEAQ (reference sequence). DNA of the CDR3: TGTGCCAGCAGCTTTGCCAGGGGGTCGGAGACCCAGTACTTC. Amino acid sequence: CASSFARGSETQYF.

The J gene is TRBJ1-3, the V gene TRBV2; D may be TRBD1 (5 bases). The CDR3 sequence is 13 residues long. CDR1 and CDR2 from the germline V gene are SNHLY and FYNNEI. Between the trimmed V and J ends, which lost 8 bases and 3 bases, there was a span of 11 bases. The CDR3 spells CASCREGGNTIYF. CDR3 nucleotide sequence: TGTGCCAGCTGCAGGGAAGGTGGAAACACCATATATTTT.

This chain joins TRBV28 and TRBJ1-2, with D unclear. V dropped 3 bases and J dropped 4 bases, with 9 bases sitting between them. CDR1 is MDHEN and CDR2 is SYDVKM in the germline V gene. The CDR3 is made up of 13 amino acids. The CDR3 loop reads CASSFGQAYGYTF. The CDR3 nucleotides are TGTGCCAGCAGTTTTGGCCAGGCCTATGGCTACACCTTC.

V usage is TRBV6-5 and J usage is TRBJ1-2, with 7 bases lining up with TRBD1. CDR1 and CDR2 from the germline V gene are MNHEY and SVGAGI. V trimming: 1 base; J trimming: 0 bases; junction bases outside the gene matches: 2. The CDR3 runs 15 residues. This CDR3 is CASSYLQGSNYGYTF. The CDR3 DNA reads TGTGCCAGCAGTTACTTACAGGGGTCTAACTATGGCTACACCTTC.

This clone was observed once. The chain links TRBV5-6 to TRBJ2-7; TRBD2 might be the D (6 bases). This CDR3 comprises 15 residues. Germline CDR1 reads SGHDT; CDR2 reads YYEEEE. The V end lost 3 bases, the J end lost 3 bases, and 16 bases lay between the germline ends. This chain's CDR3 is CASSSQRWDFYEQYF. CDR3 coding DNA: TGTGCCAGCAGCTCCCAGAGGTGGGACTTCTACGAGCAGTACTTC.

This chain joins TRBV16 and TRBJ2-5; D is undetermined. Per germline, CDR1 KGHSY and CDR2 FQNENV. This CDR3 contains 12 residues. V gave up 0 bases and J gave up 5 bases, with 4 bases separating them. CDR3 protein: CASSQSEETQYF. CDR3 coding DNA: TGTGCCAGCAGCCAATCAGAGGAGACCCAGTACTTC.

This clone showed up just a few times. The chain recombines TRBV7-6 with TRBJ2-2; possible D gene TRBD1, 6 bases. Germline V gene lookup returns CDR1 SGHVS and CDR2 FNYEAQ. This CDR3 contains 15 residues. V lost 0 bases and J 4 bases, leaving 9 bases between the germline ends. CDR3 in amino acids: CASSLAGGGTGELFF. Written as DNA, the CDR3 is TGTGCCAGCAGCTTAGCAGGGGGTGGCACCGGGGAGCTGTTTTTT.

The V call is TRBV29-1, the J call TRBJ2-5, with 7 bases that match TRBD1. The DNA end favors TRBJ2-7, so the J call may be wrong. Germline V CDR1 and CDR2: SQVTM, ANQGSEA. The length of the CDR3 is 12 residues. CDR3 coding DNA: TGCAGCGCCCGACAGGGTTCCTACGAGCAGTACTTC. This encodes CSARQGSYEQYF.

The V gene is TRBV27, the J gene TRBJ1-1; 9 bases agree with TRBD1. The CDR3 is 13 amino acids. Germline V gene sequence: CDR1 MNHEY, CDR2 SMNVEV (reference sequence). V was clipped by 8 bases and J by 7 bases; unmatched bases: 8. CDR3 protein: CASGYRGRGEAFF. CDR3 coding DNA: TGTGCCAGCGGCTACAGGGGGCGCGGTGAAGCTTTCTTT.

The genes are TRBV28 and TRBJ1-1; no reliable D call. The CDR3 spans 12 residues. Germline CDR1 and CDR2: MDHEN and SYDVKM. With 7 bases removed from V and 4 bases from J, the gap between germline ends came to 10 bases. The CDR3 sequence is CASTFRGTEAFF. CDR3 sequence (DNA): TGTGCCAGCACCTTCCGGGGCACTGAAGCTTTCTTT.

This chain links TRBV27 with TRBJ1-2; TRBD1 might be the D (5 bases). This CDR3 contains 13 residues. Germline CDR1 is MNHEY and CDR2 is SMNVEV (reference sequence). Trimming stripped 3 bases from V and 0 bases from J, with 5 bases between. CDR3 DNA: TGTGCCAGCAGTTTGACAGCTAACTATGGCTACACCTTC. Translating it yields CASSLTANYGYTF.

The V and J genes are TRBV5-6 and TRBJ2-1; tentatively, D is TRBD2 (6 bases). The CDR3 is 15 residues long. The V gene's germline CDR1 is SGHDT and CDR2 YYEEEE. Trimming took 1 base from V and 2 from J, leaving 10 bases between them. The CDR3 DNA sequence: TGTGCCAGCAGCTTGCTGGCGGGGCCCTACAATGAGCAGTTCTTC. Translated: CASSLLAGPYNEQFF.

The chain uses TRBV21-1 and TRBJ1-4; the D call in the table, TRBD1, was not verified against the DNA. TRBV21-1 represents a pseudogene. The CDR3 is made up of 16 amino acids. CDR3 nucleotides: TGTGCCAGCAGCGACGCCTTGGCAGGGGTTCGGGAAAAACTGTTTTTT. Protein: CASSDALAGVREKLFF.

The chain has TRBV7-9 and TRBJ2-1, with a possible D match to TRBD2 (6 bases). Trimming removed 1 base from V and 15 bases from J, with 7 bases in between. This CDR3 is built from 10 residues. Germline CDR1 SEHNR, CDR2 FQNEAQ (reference sequence). For the CDR3, the DNA is TGTGCCAGCAGCTTAGAGGGACTGTTCTTC. It yields the protein CASSLEGLFF.

The V and J genes are TRBV27 and TRBJ2-7; D perhaps matches TRBD2 (5 bases). This CDR3 has 15 residues. Germline values: CDR1 MNHEY, CDR2 SMNVEV (reference sequence). Trimming took 2 bases from V and 4 from J, leaving 15 bases between them. The CDR3 DNA reads TGTGCCAGCAGTTTAGCCGGGAACGGCAGATACGAGCAGTACTTC. Residues: CASSLAGNGRYEQYF.

V and J are TRBV4-3 and TRBJ1-6; possibly TRBD1 for D (5 bases). Trimming cost V 4 bases and J 7 bases, with 14 bases left between them. The CDR3 is made up of 15 amino acids. The germline CDR1 and CDR2 sequences are LGHNA and YSLEER. CDR3 in amino acids: CASSLRTGLNSPLHF. CDR3 bases: TGCGCCAGCAGCCTACGCACAGGCCTAAATTCACCCCTCCACTTT.

The CDR3 sequence: CATSVRGTFTDTQYF. CDR3 nucleotide sequence: TGTGCCACAAGCGTGCGGGGAACGTTCACAGATACGCAGTATTTT. V usage is TRBV10-3 and J usage is TRBJ2-3, with a tentative D call TRBD2 (6 bases). Germline CDR1 ENHRY, CDR2 SYGVKD. V lost 10 bases and J lost 2, with 19 bases in between. The CDR3 contains 15 residues.

As DNA, the CDR3 is TGTGCCACCAGCACCGAACCGGGGGAAGCAATACAAAACATTCAGTACTTC. This translates into CATSTEPGEAIQNIQYF. The rearrangement uses TRBV15 and TRBJ2-4; D is possibly TRBD2 (6 bases). Germline assignment: CDR1 LNHNV and CDR2 YYDKDF (reference sequence). V was pared by 4 bases and J by 5 bases, with 21 bases between. The length of the CDR3 is 17 residues.

The V call is TRBV4-1, the J call TRBJ2-3, with 8 bases matching TRBD2. The germline CDR1 and CDR2 sequences are MGHRA and YSYEKL. CDR3 length equals 15 residues. After removal of 1 base from V and 10 bases from J, the junction contained 10 bases not matched to a gene. The CDR3 protein is CASSQGPGTRSPQYF. The CDR3 region has the DNA TGCGCCAGCAGCCAAGGTCCCGGGACTAGGTCGCCGCAGTATTTT.

The chain employs TRBV7-9 and TRBJ1-2, with D tentatively TRBD1 (6 bases). The V gene lost 7 bases and the J gene lost 3 bases, with 24 bases spanning the gap. Germline CDR1 and CDR2: SEHNR and FQNEAQ (reference sequence). The CDR3 consists of 17 residues. The CDR3 loop is CASTPQGRGEGDYGYTF. The CDR3 DNA reads TGTGCCAGCACCCCACAAGGCCGGGGCGAGGGGGACTATGGCTACACCTTC.

The chain couples TRBV10-3 to TRBJ1-5; the D gene is possibly TRBD1 (5 bases). V lost 10 bases and J lost 4, with 14 bases in between. Germline V gene lookup returns CDR1 ENHRY and CDR2 SYGVKD. This CDR3 is 13 amino acids long. As DNA, the CDR3 is TGTGCCACCGGACTAGGGGTAAATCAGCCCCAGCATTTT. Translating it yields CATGLGVNQPQHF.

This clone was picked up one time. The V call is TRBV7-2, the J call TRBJ2-7; D possibly corresponds to TRBD1 (5 bases). Trimming cost V 3 bases and J 1 base, with 13 bases left between them. The CDR3 sequence is 15 residues long. Per germline, CDR1 SGHTA and CDR2 FQGNSA. The CDR3: CASSLRQLSSYEQYF. In DNA, the CDR3 is TGTGCCAGCAGCTTGAGACAGCTATCATCCTACGAGCAGTACTTC.

V usage is TRBV7-9 and J usage is TRBJ1-2; the match to TRBD1 covers 10 bases. This CDR3 comprises 15 residues. The J segment lost 4 bases and the V segment lost 6 bases, leaving 8 bases of the junction unmatched. CDR1 and CDR2 from the germline V gene are SEHNR and FQNEAQ (reference sequence). The CDR3 bases are TGTGCCAGCAGTCCCCGTGGGACAGGGGTCTATGGCTACACCTTC. It translates to CASSPRGTGVYGYTF.

The chain joins TRBV7-9 to TRBJ2-1; 8 nucleotides line up with TRBD2. The CDR3 has 15 residues. The germline V gene encodes CDR1 SEHNR and CDR2 FQNEAQ (reference sequence). V gave up 5 bases and J gave up 6 bases; unmatched junction bases: 9. The CDR3 region has the DNA TGTGCCAGCAGCAAACCGGGACTAGGTATCAATGAGCAGTTCTTC. Its translation is CASSKPGLGINEQFF.

The rearrangement links TRBV7-9 to TRBJ2-5; 7 bases are a match to TRBD2. The V and J ends lost 5 bases and 5 bases, in that order; junction bases with no gene match: 8. This CDR3 region has 14 residues. Per germline, CDR1 SEHNR and CDR2 FQNEAQ (reference sequence). The DNA for the CDR3 is TGTGCCAGCAGCCTCTCCAGCGGGGCGGAGACCCAGTACTTC. Its protein product is CASSLSSGAETQYF.

The rearrangement uses TRBV11-3 and TRBJ2-3, with 14 nucleotides matching TRBD2. Germline V gene lookup returns CDR1 SGHNT and CDR2 YENEEA. This CDR3 contains 17 residues. After removal of 5 bases from V and 6 bases from J, the junction contained 10 bases not matched to a gene. CDR3 nucleotide sequence: TGTGCCAGCAGCCCCACCGGGACTAGCGGGGGCGCGGATACGCAGTATTTT. As protein: CASSPTGTSGGADTQYF.